This T cell receptor (beta chain) was retrieved from a study of blood T cells in healthy people across ages. Study findings and constraints: Per million T cells, TCR beta diversity dropped about linearly as age rose.

The use of a sample-barcoded 5' primer and a J-beta primer mix characterized a second PCR of roughly 6 to 12 cycles. Every single cDNA molecule received a tag from a template-switch adaptor with 12 random nucleotides. TCRdb fed the 5' RACE reads into MiXCR, producing one record per CDR3 protein. The repertoire holds about 730,000 distinct CDR3 sequences, with 43% as singletons. This CDR3 comprises 17 residues. Germline V gives CDR1 SEHNR, CDR2 FQNEAQ (reference sequence). After removal of 4 bases from V and 4 bases from J, the junction contained 15 bases not matched to a gene. There are many counts of this clonotype. The antigen remains unidentified.

The V and J genes are TRBV7-9 and TRBJ2-5; 7 positions agree with TRBD2. Sequenced material: blood. The origin of this receptor is a woman aged 55-69 years in good health. The CDR3 protein is CASSSSGPQGGRETQYF. CDR3 in DNA: TGTGCCAGCAGCTCTAGCGGCCCCCAGGGCGGAAGAGAGACCCAGTACTTC.